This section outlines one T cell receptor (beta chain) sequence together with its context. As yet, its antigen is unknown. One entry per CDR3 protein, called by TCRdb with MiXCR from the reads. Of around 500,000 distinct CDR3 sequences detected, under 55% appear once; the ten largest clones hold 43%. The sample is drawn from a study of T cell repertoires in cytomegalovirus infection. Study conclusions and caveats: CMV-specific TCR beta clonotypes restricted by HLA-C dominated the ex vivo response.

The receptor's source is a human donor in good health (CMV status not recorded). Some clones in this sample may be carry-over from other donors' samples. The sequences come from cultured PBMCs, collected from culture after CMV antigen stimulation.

The CDR3 loop is CASSLGAGGSGANVLTF. CDR3 coding DNA: TGTGCCAGCAGCTTAGGAGCGGGGGGCTCTGGGGCCAACGTCCTGACTTTC. The chain carries TRBV7-2 and TRBJ2-6; 9 nucleotides agree with TRBD2. With V trimmed by 1 base and J by 0 bases, 1 base remained unmatched. The CDR3 has 17 amino acids. Germline CDR1 and CDR2: SGHTA and FQGNSA.